Sequencing of this T cell receptor beta chain was carried out in a study of blood T cell repertoires in COVID-19. Across the study: The origin of the acute and convalescent COVID-19 samples was the United States, Italy and Spain. T cells, B-cell-depleted T cells, or PBMCs provided the cDNA or gDNA that served as material.

In the authors' methods: Estimation of nucleated cell counts relied on the amplification of reference gene primers. Produced via immunoSEQ multiplex PCR; TCRdb's table is partial and in-frame only. The V and J calls and the clone size are those of that table, but D and trimming were determined from the DNA. This sample has 80,000 or so clones; around nine tenths occur once, and the top ten carry approximately 2%. Germline assignment: CDR1 SGHAT and CDR2 FQNNGV. Deletions cut 1 base from V and 10 bases from J, with 20 bases between. The CDR3 is 16 residues long. Sample: peripheral blood. The TCR sequence derives from a man between 50 and 59 years old with acute or convalescent COVID-19. V is TRBV11-2 and J is TRBJ2-1; D call uncertain. The CDR3 DNA reads TGTGCCAGCAGCTTAGTTCAGGCCGGCCCATCAAGGGAGCAGTTCTTC. Translating gives CASSLVQAGPSREQFF.